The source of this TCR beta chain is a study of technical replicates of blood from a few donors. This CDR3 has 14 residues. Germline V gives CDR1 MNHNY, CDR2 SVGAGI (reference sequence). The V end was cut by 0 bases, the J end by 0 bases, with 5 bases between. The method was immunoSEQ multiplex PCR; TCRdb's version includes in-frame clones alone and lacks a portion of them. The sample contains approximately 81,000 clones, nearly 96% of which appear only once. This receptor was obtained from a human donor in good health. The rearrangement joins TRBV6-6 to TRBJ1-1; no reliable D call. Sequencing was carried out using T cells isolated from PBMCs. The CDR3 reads CASSYSILNTEAFF. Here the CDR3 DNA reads TGTGCCAGCAGTTACTCTATTCTGAACACTGAAGCTTTCTTT.